The next 5 T cell receptor beta chains were all read from a single sample in a study of blood T cell repertoires in COVID-19. Clones were sequenced by immunoSEQ multiplex PCR, and TCRdb holds only the in-frame ones, with some missing. The sample has fewer than 300,000 clones, approximately 85% seen once; the top ten hold 4% to 6%. Sequencing was performed on peripheral blood. These receptors all stem from a man aged 45 to 65 with active or convalescent COVID-19.

J is TRBJ2-2 and V is TRBV6-5; TRBD1 matches 7 bases. The CDR3 contains 15 residues. Germline V gene data show CDR1 as MNHEY and CDR2 as SVGAGI. With V trimmed by 6 bases and J by 2 bases, 6 bases remained unmatched. CDR3 nucleotides: TGTGCCAGCAGCCGACAGGGCTACAACACCGGGGAGCTGTTTTTT. Its translation is CASSRQGYNTGELFF.

The V gene is TRBV27, the J gene TRBJ1-6, with D perhaps TRBD1 (5 bases). This CDR3 is built from 14 residues. V was trimmed by 2 bases and J by 7 bases, leaving 9 bases between them. Germline V gene lookup returns CDR1 MNHEY and CDR2 SMNVEV (reference sequence). The CDR3 bases are TGTGCCAGCAGTTTAGCAGGGAGGAATTCACCCCTCCACTTT. Its translation is CASSLAGRNSPLHF.

The V call is TRBV18, the J call TRBJ1-3; 7 nucleotides line up with TRBD1. The V and J ends lost 1 base and 2 bases, in that order; junction bases with no gene match: 5. This CDR3 is built from 16 residues. From germline, CDR1 is KGHSH and CDR2 LQKENI. The CDR3 is CASSPQGAGTGNTIYF. In DNA, the CDR3 is TGTGCCAGCTCACCACAGGGGGCAGGAACTGGAAACACCATATATTTT.

This clone was counted once. The chain has TRBV27 and TRBJ2-1; TRBD2 aligns across 11 bases. This CDR3 has 15 residues. V gave up 4 bases and J gave up 6 bases; unmatched junction bases: 5. Per the germline V gene, CDR1 is MNHEY and CDR2 is SMNVEV (reference sequence). The CDR3 bases are TGTGCCAGCAGTTCACTAGCGGGAGTGATCAATGAGCAGTTCTTC. This codes for CASSSLAGVINEQFF.

V usage is TRBV27 and J usage is TRBJ1-4; a weak D match, TRBD1 (6 bases). V was cut by 2 bases and J by 8 bases, with 12 bases left in between. CDR3 length equals 14 residues. Germline V gene data show CDR1 as MNHEY and CDR2 as SMNVEV (reference sequence). The CDR3 region has the DNA TGTGCCAGCAGTTTAGGCGGGGGCGGAGAAAAACTGTTTTTT. Translated, it gives CASSLGGGGEKLFF.